These T cell receptor beta chains were read from a single sample in a study of blood T cell repertoires in COVID-19. Sequencing used immunoSEQ multiplex PCR; TCRdb keeps in-frame clones, though not all of them. The sample contains 35,000 to 45,000 clones, 75% to 90% of which appear only once. The sequencing input was peripheral blood. Receptors originate from a man in his sixties with acute or convalescent COVID-19. Each CDR3 is given with its conserved first and last residue. A D gene is named only where the DNA matches it firmly. Clone size is stated in some rows and not others, as once, few, many or a class when expanded.

>TRBD1|.|TRBJ1-2|TRBV19
TGTGCCAGTAGAAGGGGGCTGGGCTATGGCTACACCTTC
CASRRGLGYGYTF
>.|.|TRBJ1-2|TRBV5-5
TGTGCCAGCAGCGTGGGGGCAGGGGAAGCTAACTATGGCTACACCTTC
CASSVGAGEANYGYTF
>TRBD1|.|TRBJ2-7|TRBV7-2
TGTGCCAGCAGTTCGACAGGGGCGGGCTACGAGCAGTACTTC
CASSSTGAGYEQYF
>TRBD2|.|TRBJ2-1|TRBV18
TGTGCCAGCTTCAAGACTAGCGGGAGTCCATTCTACAATGAGCAGTTCTTC
CASFKTSGSPFYNEQFF
>TRBD2|once|TRBJ2-1|TRBV2
TGTGCCAGCATCACGACTAGCGGGACTTACTACTCCTACAATGAGCAGTTCTTC
CASITTSGTYYSYNEQFF
>.|.|TRBJ1-2|TRBV6-5
TGTGCCAGCAGGGACAGCTACTATGGCTACACCTTC
CASRDSYYGYTF
>.|.|TRBJ1-1|TRBV29-1
TGCAGCGTTAGAGGATCAAGGACTGAAGCTTTCTTT
CSVRGSRTEAFF
>.|once|TRBJ2-7|TRBV6-6
TGTGCCAGCAGTGGCAGGGAATACGAGCAGTACTTC
CASSGREYEQYF
>TRBD1|.|TRBJ2-6|TRBV10-3
TGTGCCATCAGAGGGACAGGGCCCACCTCTGGGGCCAACGTCCTGACTTTC
CAIRGTGPTSGANVLTF
>.|.|TRBJ1-6|TRBV6-5
TGTGCCAGCAGTTACGACCAGGAGGAACCCCTCCACTTT
CASSYDQEEPLHF
>.|.|TRBJ2-3|TRBV18
TGTGCCAGCTCCCCTGGACAACCAGATACGCAGTATTTT
CASSPGQPDTQYF
>TRBD2|.|TRBJ2-4|TRBV4-1
TGCGCCAGCAGCCAAGAAGGTGCGGGGGGGCGAGGAAACATTCAGTACTTC
CASSQEGAGGRGNIQYF
>TRBD1|.|TRBJ2-7|TRBV5-1
TGCGCCAGCAGCTTGGGTGGGACAGGGGCCCACGAGCAGTACTTC
CASSLGGTGAHEQYF
>TRBD2|.|TRBJ2-1|TRBV28
TGTGCCAGCAGTTTCCCCTCTGAGGGAGGGATGACGGGGATGTACAATGAGCAGTTCTTC
CASSFPSEGGMTGMYNEQFF
>TRBD1|.|TRBJ2-3|TRBV3-1/TRBV3-2
TGTGCCAGCAGCCCCGGGACAGGGCGGACAGATACGCAGTATTTT
CASSPGTGRTDTQYF
>TRBD1|.|TRBJ2-2|TRBV18
TGTGCCAGCTCTCGGACCGGGACAGGGGGACGAGGGGAGCTGTTTTTT
CASSRTGTGGRGELFF
>TRBD1|.|TRBJ2-7|TRBV6-5
TGTGCCAGCAGCCTCGAATCACAGGGGTTCCACGAGCAGTACTTC
CASSLESQGFHEQYF
>.|once|TRBJ2-1|TRBV18
TGTGCCAGCTCCCAGGACAGAGAACCCCTCTACAATGAGCAGTTCTTC
CASSQDREPLYNEQFF
>.|.|TRBJ2-7|TRBV14
TGTGCCAGCAGCCAAGATAAGGTAGACATCCCCTCCTACGAGCAGTACTTC
CASSQDKVDIPSYEQYF
>.|.|TRBJ2-2|TRBV6-5
TGTGCCACCTTGCCCAAGAGTGGAGCGTCCGGGGAGCTGTTTTTT
CATLPKSGASGELFF
>.|.|TRBJ2-3|TRBV15
TGTGCCACCAGCAGAGATGGGCAGCGCACAGATACGCAGTATTTT
CATSRDGQRTDTQYF
>TRBD1|.|TRBJ1-2|TRBV19
TGTGCCAGTAGTCCCCGACAGGGCGGCTATGGCTACACCTTC
CASSPRQGGYGYTF
>.|.|TRBJ2-7|TRBV2
TGTGCCAGCAAACCTGGGGCTGCCACCTACGAGCAGTACTTC
CASKPGAATYEQYF
>TRBD1|.|TRBJ1-2|TRBV28
TGTGCCACCGCGGGGACAGTCTATGGCTACACCTTC
CATAGTVYGYTF
>.|.|TRBJ1-6|TRBV7-9
TGTGCCAGCAGCTTAAACAGGCCCAATTCACCCCTCCACTTT
CASSLNRPNSPLHF
>TRBD2|.|TRBJ2-5|TRBV2
TGTGCCAGCAGTTCGACTAGCCCTGGAGAGACCCAGTACTTC
CASSSTSPGETQYF
>.|.|TRBJ1-2|TRBV14
TGTGCCAGCAGCCAAGATAACAGAGGAGGAGGCTACACCTTC
CASSQDNRGGGYTF
>.|once|TRBJ2-5|TRBV6-2/TRBV6-3
TGTGCCAGCAGTTATGTGGGCGCCGGAGAGACCCAGTACTTC
CASSYVGAGETQYF